What follows describes a single TCR beta chain. Which antigen it targets is not known. It has no much larger one-base neighbor in the sample; base qualities were not kept. Using the deep immunoSEQ assay, multiplex PCR amplified TCR CDR3 regions from genomic DNA. Genomic DNA extracted from each cell subset was distributed evenly over all wells of several immunoSEQ 96-well plates, and each plate served as one replicate. Each replicate PCR for sorted subsets received around 210 ng genomic DNA, equal to tens of thousands of T cell genomes. The purified libraries were quantified using a Qubit 3.0 fluorometer, sized with a Bioanalyzer 2100, and then quantified again using the KAPA Library Quantification kit. Each immunoSEQ 96-well plate was sequenced on its own single-read 150-cycle Illumina NextSeq 550 flow cell. Processing in the source paper ran as follows. Because the immunoSEQ output included only junctional sequences and no quality scores, the filtering could not be the same as the filtering used for full-length reads. Sequences were annotated with PyIR, a Python wrapper for IgBLAST v1.9, using IMGT germline references to assign V/J genes and CDR3. Reads with weak V/J assignments (E-value above 1e-6), missing CDR3, stop codons, out-of-frame junctions, or ambiguous translated residues were removed. V3J clonotypes were defined as sequences sharing an identical inferred V gene, J gene, and CDR3 amino acid sequence. To compute the percentage overlap between repertoires, the number of shared unique clonotypes was divided by the size of the smaller repertoire. Repertoire richness was assessed with RTK rarefaction, the Chao1 estimator, and Recon v2.1 estimates of unobserved clonotypes. Generation probabilities for all TCRbeta clonotypes obtained by the gDNA method from a handful of donors were computed using OLGA. In TCRdb, the immuneACCESS table is reduced to in-frame sequences with V and J assigned. These tables do not hold every clone; where another copy was compared, an unresolved V gene accounts for under half, and the others remain unexplained. The V and J calls and clone size were taken over from that table, and D and trimming were inferred from the DNA. Here the sample has more than 1,200,000 clones; approximately 98.5% occur a single time. The ten largest clones capture about 0.4% of the sample.

Reading from cysteine to phenylalanine, the CDR3 counts 16 amino acids. Only the CDR3 region is kept as DNA, spanning 48 bases read in frame from base 1. Looking up the germline V gene yields CDR1 SGHTA and CDR2 FQGTGA. Ends trimmed: V by 0 bases, J by 5 bases; bases unmatched to a gene: 5. The donors were healthy, HIV-negative adults who had no recently reported acute infections or vaccinations. Every donor was a Caucasian adult living in Nashville, Tennessee, USA. Magnetic negative selection was used to enrich CD4+ T cells, after which naive cells were positively selected on CD45RA and the negative fraction became the memory subset. After blood collection by leukapheresis, PBMCs were isolated using Ficoll-Histopaque density gradient centrifugation and then cryopreserved in the vapor phase of liquid nitrogen. Analytical flow cytometry was used to check the purity and quantity of each magnetically sorted T cell population. Genomic DNA was isolated from each sorted fraction and quantified by UV absorbance on a Nanodrop 2000c.

These data belong to a study of shared clonotypes between healthy human individuals (dated by TCRdb to about 2020). At the level of the whole study: A couple of women and a few men aged 18 to 49 years were included in the cohort. Per donor, three plates each were used for CD4 naive and CD4 memory, two for CD8 naive, and one for CD8 memory. The study deeply sequenced blood TCR repertoires of about 5 healthy adults to estimate repertoire size and the extent of clonotype sharing between individuals. Different laboratories and diverse techniques were used to prepare libraries and sequence TCR repertoires, to increase sequencing depth and limit assay-specific biases. Between about 0.94 and 8.9 billion PBMCs per donor were obtained by leukapheresis.

Broad study findings and their caveats: Rarefaction of sorted-subset datasets indicated incomplete sequencing despite the large sequencing depth. The small number of donors limited the genetic and exposure-history diversity represented. Sharing across a few donors was observed for about 5% of naive CD4, 3.5% of naive CD8, 2% to 2.5% of memory CD4, and roughly 0.4% of memory CD8 clonotypes. Pairwise subsampling led to the expectation that sequencing depth would affect the degree of clonotype sharing among donors. Sampling was restricted to blood, and TCR repertoires in tissue are likely to differ from TCR repertoires in blood. Clonotypes shared by all four sorted-subset donors showed higher generation probabilities than non-shared clonotypes. Naive subsets generally had larger estimated clonotype richness than memory subsets.

Material: naive CD4+ T cells sorted from blood. In light of the paper, this sample's cell subset or site label describes: CD45RA+ positively selected. This receptor was obtained from a man younger than 40 in good health. This chain joins TRBV7-3 to TRBJ2-2, with 8 middle bases fitting TRBD2. The CDR3 sequence is CASSLTVSSGTGELFF. The DNA is as follows: TGTGCCAGCAGCTTAACAGTGTCTAGCGGGACCGGGGAGCTGTTTTTT.